This entry features one T cell receptor beta chain sequence. The antigen remains undetermined. This entry is derived from a study of CD8 T cells in ankylosing spondylitis. TCRdb re-called the 5' RACE reads through MiXCR, storing one row per CDR3 protein. The sample carries some 450,000 distinct CDR3 sequences, more than 15% recorded once. V lost 6 bases, J lost 2 bases, and 7 bases stayed unmatched. CDR3 length equals 15 residues. Per germline, CDR1 LGHDT and CDR2 YNNKEL (reference sequence). Study-wide findings and caveats: Within peripheral blood, clones linked to disease were CD8+ and relatively rare. Typical of ankylosing spondylitis blood, it appeared, was a TCR beta motif of under 10 highly homologous variants.

V is TRBV3-1 and J is TRBJ2-3; TRBD2 agrees at 8 bases. The origin of this receptor is a male donor with ankylosing spondylitis. The sample comprised blood, either unsorted or a sorted T cell fraction (not recorded which). In nucleotides, the CDR3 is TGTGCCAGCAGTGCTAGCGGGCTACCCACAGATACGCAGTATTTT. Amino acid sequence: CASSASGLPTDTQYF.